This T cell receptor (beta chain) came from a study of T cell changes during pregnancy in multiple sclerosis. Losses at the gene ends were 5 bases for V and 7 bases for J; bases not matched to a gene: 7. Germline assignment: CDR1 MDHEN and CDR2 SYDVKM. The CDR3 is 14 residues long. This clone was recorded only once. Sequencing used immunoSEQ multiplex PCR; TCRdb keeps in-frame clones, though not all of them. The sample shows 75,000 to 90,000 clones, roughly nine tenths of them seen only once. This receptor was obtained from a female donor in good health, serving as a control in a pregnancy study. Some clones in this sample may be carry-over from other donors' samples. Specimen: PBMCs, collected in the first trimester of pregnancy. V gene TRBV28 combines with J gene TRBJ1-5; 8 bases are shared with TRBD1. CDR3 nucleotide sequence: TGTGCCAGCAGTCCGACAGGGGAGGGACAGCCCCAGCATTTT. Translating it yields CASSPTGEGQPQHF.